This entry is about one TCR beta chain. Its antigen is still unknown. V dropped 4 bases and J dropped 6 bases, with 9 bases sitting between them. The CDR3 is made up of 11 amino acids. Germline loops: CDR1 SQVTM, CDR2 ANQGSEA. PCR amplification relied on 60 Vbeta primers (plus 13 Jbeta primers). Sequencing was performed with immunoSEQ multiplex PCR; in TCRdb, only in-frame clones are kept and a portion is missing. The sample has approximately 240,000 clones, 82% seen once. The study sampled nominally healthy donors, though unrecorded immune exposures were likely. This sample is drawn from a study of cytomegalovirus exposure and HLA in healthy donors. The study, taken as a whole, reports: Rare TCR sequences dominated, though some public TCRs recurred in many donors. Researchers counted some 150 TCR beta chains as cytomegalovirus-associated. Later analysis found that TCR beta chains associated with HLA were more clonally expanded than other, equally common chains.

The chain links TRBV29-1 to TRBJ1-2, with D possibly matching TRBD1 (6 bases). The sequenced material came from PBMCs. This receptor was identified in a woman in her thirties or forties in good health and CMV-seronegative. CDR3 sequence: CSVAGVNGYTF. The CDR3 DNA is TGCAGCGTTGCAGGGGTTAATGGCTACACCTTC.